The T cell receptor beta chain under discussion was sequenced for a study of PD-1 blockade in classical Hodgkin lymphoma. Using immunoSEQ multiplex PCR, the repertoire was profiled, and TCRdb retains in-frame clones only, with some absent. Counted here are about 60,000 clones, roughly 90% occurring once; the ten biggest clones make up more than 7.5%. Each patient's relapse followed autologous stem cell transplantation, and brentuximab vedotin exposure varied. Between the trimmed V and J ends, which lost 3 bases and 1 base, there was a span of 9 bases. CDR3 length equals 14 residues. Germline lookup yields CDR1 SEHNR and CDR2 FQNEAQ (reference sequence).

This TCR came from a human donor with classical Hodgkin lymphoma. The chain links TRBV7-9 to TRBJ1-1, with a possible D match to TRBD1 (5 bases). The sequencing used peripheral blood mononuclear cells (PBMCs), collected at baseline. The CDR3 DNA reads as TGTGCCAGCAGCTTGGCAGGGCCGAACACTGAAGCTTTCTTT. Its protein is CASSLAGPNTEAFF.